The source of this TCR beta chain is a study of CD8+ T cells in alopecia areata. Study observations and caveats: Resident alphabeta T cells of normal skin are also sequenced in scalp samples. Alopecia totalis/universalis scalp especially showed more expanded CD8+ clones than normal scalp. TCR sharing was clearer in mice than between patients, perhaps partly owing to patient HLA diversity.

Points on this clone: Antigen: not known.

The CDR3 has 13 amino acids. V lost 8 bases to trimming and J lost 6 bases, with 13 bases between them. Germline values: CDR1 SNHLY, CDR2 FYNNEI. The investigators collected lesional scalp punch biopsies and peripheral blood from alopecia areata patients. cDNA serving as the sequencing template came from extracted, reverse transcribed RNA. The assay was immunoSEQ multiplex PCR, and TCRdb's table has in-frame clones only and misses some. The sample has approximately 120,000 clones; less than 50% are singletons. Sample: NKG2D-low CD8+ T cells sorted from blood. This chain connects TRBV2 to TRBJ2-2; no clear D gene. The TCR sequence derives from a human donor with alopecia areata. This chain's CDR3 is CASGRSNAGELFF. As DNA, the CDR3 is TGTGCCAGCGGCCGTTCAAATGCCGGGGAGCTGTTTTTT.